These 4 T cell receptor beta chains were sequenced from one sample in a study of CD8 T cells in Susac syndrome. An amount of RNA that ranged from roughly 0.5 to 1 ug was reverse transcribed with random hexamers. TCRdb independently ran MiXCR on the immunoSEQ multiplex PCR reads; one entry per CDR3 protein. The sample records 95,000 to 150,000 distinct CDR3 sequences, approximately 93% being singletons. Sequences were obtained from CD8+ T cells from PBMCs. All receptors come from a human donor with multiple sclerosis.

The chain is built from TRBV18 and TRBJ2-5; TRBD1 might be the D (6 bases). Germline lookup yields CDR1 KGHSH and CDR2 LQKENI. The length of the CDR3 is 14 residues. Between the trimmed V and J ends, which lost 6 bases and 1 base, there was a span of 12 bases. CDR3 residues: CASSNRDIQETQYF. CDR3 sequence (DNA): TGTGCCAGCTCCAACCGGGACATCCAAGAGACCCAGTACTTC.

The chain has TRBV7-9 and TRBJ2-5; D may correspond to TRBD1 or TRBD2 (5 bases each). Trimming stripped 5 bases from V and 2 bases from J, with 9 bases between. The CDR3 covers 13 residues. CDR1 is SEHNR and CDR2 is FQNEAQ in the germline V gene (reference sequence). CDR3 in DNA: TGTGCCAGCAGCAAGGGACGGCAAGAGACCCAGTACTTC. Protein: CASSKGRQETQYF.

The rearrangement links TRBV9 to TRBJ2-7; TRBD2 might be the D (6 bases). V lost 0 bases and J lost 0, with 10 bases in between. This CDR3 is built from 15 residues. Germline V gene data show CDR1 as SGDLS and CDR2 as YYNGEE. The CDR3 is CASSVVAGSSYEQYF. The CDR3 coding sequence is TGTGCCAGCAGCGTAGTTGCGGGGAGCTCCTACGAGCAGTACTTC.

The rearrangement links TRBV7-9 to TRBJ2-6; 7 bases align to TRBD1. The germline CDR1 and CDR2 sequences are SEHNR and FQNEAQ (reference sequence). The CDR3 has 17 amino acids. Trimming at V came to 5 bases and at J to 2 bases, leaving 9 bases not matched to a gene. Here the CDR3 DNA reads TGTGCCAGCAGCCAGCCCCGAACAGGGGCTGGGGCCAACGTCCTGACTTTC. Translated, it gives CASSQPRTGAGANVLTF.